This entry is about one TCR beta chain. The data stem from a study of blood T cell repertoires in COVID-19. Losses at the gene ends were 6 bases for V and 9 bases for J; bases not matched to a gene: 10. The CDR3 runs to 14 residues. The germline V gene encodes CDR1 LNHDA and CDR2 SQIVND (reference sequence). Sequencing was performed with immunoSEQ multiplex PCR; in TCRdb, only in-frame clones are kept and a portion is missing. Among about 180,000 clones, about 86% were seen once, and the ten largest hold roughly 7%. This chain uses TRBV19 with TRBJ2-1, with 8 bases identical to TRBD1. The clonotype was recovered from a man aged 45 to 65 with active or convalescent COVID-19. Sequenced material: peripheral blood. In nucleotides, the CDR3 is TGTGCCAGTAGCTCCCCGGGACAGGCAGCTGAGCAGTTCTTC. This translates into CASSSPGQAAEQFF.